These 18 T cell receptor beta chains share one sample of origin, sequenced in a study of yellow fever vaccine responses in identical twins. TCRdb called the RT-PCR reads again in MiXCR, with one record for every CDR3 protein. Of under 3,000 distinct CDR3 sequences in the sample, about nine tenths were seen once. Sequenced here: T cells from blood (PBMCs), unsorted or a sorted subset (not recorded which), sampled before or after yellow fever vaccination (not recorded which). These receptor sequences come from a female donor who received the yellow fever vaccine.

The chain employs TRBV18 and TRBJ2-3; possible D gene TRBD1, 6 bases. The V end lost 2 bases, the J end lost 0 bases, and 6 bases lay between the germline ends. Germline V lookup: CDR1 KGHSH, CDR2 LQKENI. CDR3 length equals 14 residues. This CDR3 reads CASSPRGSTDTQYF. CDR3 DNA sequence: TGTGCCAGCTCACCAAGGGGGAGCACAGATACGCAGTATTTT. Filled out from reference TRBV18 and TRBJ2-3, the complete variable domain reads NAGVMQNPRHLVRRRGQEARLRCSPMKGHSHVYWYRQLPEEGLKFMVYLQKENIIDESGMPKERFSAEFPKEGPSILRIQQVVRGDSAAYFCASSPRGSTDTQYFGPGTRLTVL.

The chain recombines TRBV19 with TRBJ2-5; D ambiguous. V shed 4 bases and J shed 4 bases, with 7 bases lying between them. Germline lookup yields CDR1 LNHDA and CDR2 SQIVND (reference sequence). The CDR3 extends over 12 amino acids. The CDR3 DNA reads as TGTGCCAGTAGTAGTGGCGGAGAGACCCAGTACTTC. Translated: CASSSGGETQYF.

The CDR3 DNA is TGTGCCAGCAGCCCACAGGGAAACCTGAACACTGAAGCTTTCTTT. Translation gives CASSPQGNLNTEAFF. J is TRBJ1-1 and V is TRBV27; the D gene is possibly TRBD1 (6 bases). This CDR3 contains 15 residues. Germline V CDR1 and CDR2: MNHEY, SMNVEV (reference sequence). Trimming stripped 6 bases from V and 0 bases from J, with 14 bases between.

J is TRBJ1-2 and V is TRBV6-1; weak D call: TRBD1 (6 bases). This CDR3 comprises 15 residues. Between the trimmed V and J ends, which lost 6 bases and 2 bases, there was a span of 16 bases. CDR1 and CDR2 from the germline V gene are MNHNS and SASEGT. CDR3 nucleotides: TGTGCCAGCAGCCTGAGCAGGGGATCCAACTATGGCTACACCTTC. This translates into CASSLSRGSNYGYTF.

Written as DNA, the CDR3 is TGTGCCATCAGATCAGGGGGCGATGAAAAACTGTTTTTT. It codes for CAIRSGGDEKLFF. The chain is built from TRBV10-3 and TRBJ1-4, with 8 positions matching TRBD1. Trimming cost V 6 bases and J 6 bases; bases outside gene matches: 3. The CDR3 is 13 residues long. Per the germline V gene, CDR1 is ENHRY and CDR2 is SYGVKD.

The gene calls are TRBV10-3 and TRBJ1-1; 9 bases match TRBD1. Germline CDR1 ENHRY, CDR2 SYGVKD. The CDR3 runs to 14 residues. With V trimmed by 6 bases and J by 0 bases, 2 bases remained unmatched. This CDR3 is CAIRDRGMNTEAFF. In DNA form, the CDR3 reads TGTGCCATCAGGGACAGGGGCATGAACACTGAAGCTTTCTTT.

The chain is built from TRBV20-1 and TRBJ2-2, with 7 bases identical to TRBD1. Losses at the gene ends were 3 bases for V and 0 bases for J; bases not matched to a gene: 4. The CDR3 runs to 15 residues. CDR1 and CDR2 (germline): DFQATT, SNEGSKA (reference sequence). CDR3 amino acids: CSASSGQTNTGELFF. The DNA of the CDR3 is TGCAGTGCTAGTTCGGGACAGACGAACACCGGGGAGCTGTTTTTT.

The chain is built from TRBV19 and TRBJ1-5, with TRBD1 as a possible D gene (5 bases). Per the germline V gene, CDR1 is LNHDA and CDR2 is SQIVND (reference sequence). The CDR3 has 14 amino acids. Deletions cut 1 base from V and 7 bases from J, with 11 bases between. As DNA, the CDR3 is TGTGCCAGTAGTATAGCCCAGGGCGAACAGCCCCAGCATTTT. Its translation: CASSIAQGEQPQHF.

The V call is TRBV23-1, the J call TRBJ1-3; D gene ambiguous. TRBV23-1 belongs to the ORF category, with a function that is uncertain. V lost 2 bases to trimming and J lost 0 bases, with 14 bases between them. This CDR3 has 17 residues. Written as DNA, the CDR3 is TGCGCCAGCAGTCAACCCAAACCAAGTAACTCTGGAAACACCATATATTTT. Translation: CASSQPKPSNSGNTIYF.

V is TRBV20-1 and J is TRBJ2-7; D perhaps matches TRBD2 (6 bases). Germline CDR1 reads DFQATT; CDR2 reads SNEGSKA (reference sequence). The CDR3 sequence is 13 residues long. V lost 1 base and J 7 bases, leaving 14 bases between the germline ends. The CDR3 coding sequence is TGCAGTGCTAGAGTGGGGACTTCAGGTGAGCAGTACTTC. Protein: CSARVGTSGEQYF.

The rearrangement joins TRBV13 to TRBJ2-7; 8 bases match TRBD1. CDR1 and CDR2 from the germline V gene are PRHDT and FYEKMQ (reference sequence). CDR3 size: 15 residues. The J segment lost 0 bases and the V segment lost 6 bases, leaving 7 bases of the junction unmatched. In DNA form, the CDR3 reads TGTGCCAGCAGGAGGATGGACAGGGACTCCTACGAGCAGTACTTC. Encoded protein: CASRRMDRDSYEQYF.

In its sample, this clonotype was seen once. V usage is TRBV6-1 and J usage is TRBJ1-1; 8 nucleotides agree with TRBD1. The germline V gene encodes CDR1 MNHNS and CDR2 SASEGT. After removal of 6 bases from V and 11 bases from J, the junction contained 5 bases not matched to a gene. The CDR3 sequence is 11 residues long. The CDR3 DNA reads as TGTGCCAGCAGAGAGACAGGGGAGGCTTTCTTT. Protein sequence: CASRETGEAFF.

The chain uses TRBV7-8 and TRBJ1-4; possibly TRBD1 for D (5 bases). This CDR3 is built from 13 residues. CDR1 SGHVS and CDR2 FQNEAQ come from the germline V gene. Deletions cut 5 bases from V and 6 bases from J, with 10 bases between. CDR3 sequence: CASSPRGDEKLFF. Written as DNA, the CDR3 is TGTGCCAGCAGCCCCAGAGGGGATGAAAAACTGTTTTTT.

This clonotype was seen just once. The chain links TRBV11-1 to TRBJ2-1; no clear D gene. Germline lookup yields CDR1 SGHAT and CDR2 FQDESV (reference sequence). V lost 1 base, J lost 8 bases, and 9 bases lay in between. The CDR3 spans 13 residues. In nucleotides, the CDR3 is TGTGCCAGCAGCTTAGTCTCCCCGGATGAGCAGTTCTTC. It codes for CASSLVSPDEQFF.

The V and J genes are TRBV10-3 and TRBJ2-3; weak D call: TRBD2 (6 bases). Trimming removed 7 bases at V and 2 bases at J, with 13 bases between. There are 14 residues in the CDR3. Germline V gene sequence: CDR1 ENHRY, CDR2 SYGVKD. The CDR3 is CAIKTSPNTDTQYF. CDR3 coding DNA: TGTGCCATCAAAACTAGCCCTAACACAGATACGCAGTATTTT.

The chain employs TRBV12-3 or TRBV12-4 and TRBJ1-5; D unclear. The CDR3 length is 15 residues. Deletions cut 4 bases from V and 4 bases from J, with 14 bases between. The CDR3 loop reads CASSSRAAGNQPQHF. CDR3 nucleotides: TGTGCCAGCAGTTCCCGGGCCGCGGGAAATCAGCCCCAGCATTTT.

The chain joins TRBV4-3 to TRBJ2-5; 7 nucleotides line up with TRBD1. The CDR3 loop spans 16 amino acids. Per germline, CDR1 LGHNA and CDR2 YSLEER. Trimming removed 1 base from V and 2 bases from J; junction bases left unmatched: 7. CDR3: CASSQAPDRKQETQYF. The DNA of the CDR3 is TGCGCCAGCAGCCAAGCCCCGGACAGGAAACAAGAGACCCAGTACTTC.

The J gene is TRBJ2-3, the V gene TRBV5-1; D perhaps matches TRBD2 (6 bases). The CDR3 has 13 residues. Trimming shortened V by 4 bases and J by 6 bases, and 12 bases separated the two germline ends. Germline V lookup: CDR1 SGHRS, CDR2 YFSETQ. The CDR3 here is CASSVGTSDTQYF. The CDR3 nucleotides read TGCGCCAGCAGCGTCGGGACTTCGGATACGCAGTATTTT.